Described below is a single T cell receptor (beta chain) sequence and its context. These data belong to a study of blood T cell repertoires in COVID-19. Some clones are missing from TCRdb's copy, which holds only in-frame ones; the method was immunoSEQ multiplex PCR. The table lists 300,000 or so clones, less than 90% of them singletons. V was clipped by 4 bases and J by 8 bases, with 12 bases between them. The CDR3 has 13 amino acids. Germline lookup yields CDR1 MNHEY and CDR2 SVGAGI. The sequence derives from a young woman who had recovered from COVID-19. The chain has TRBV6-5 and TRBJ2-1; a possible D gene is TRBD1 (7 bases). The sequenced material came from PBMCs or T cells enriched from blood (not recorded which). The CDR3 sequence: CASSFQGEDEQFF. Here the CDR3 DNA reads TGTGCCAGCAGTTTCCAGGGGGAGGATGAGCAGTTCTTC.